The present TCR beta chain was sequenced within a study of CD4 T cells in relation to SARS-CoV-2 and coronaviruses. Findings of the study overall: Crossreactivity was assessed only for spike protein, not other viral proteins.

As concerns this clone: Antigen unknown.

Only in-frame clones appear in the TCRdb table, and some are missing; sequencing was by immunoSEQ multiplex PCR. Of 58,000 or so clones detected, around 92% appear once; the ten largest clones hold 0.3% to 0.45%. The source material was naive CD4+ T cells from PBMCs. Subset given: naive CD4+ T cells isolated by negative enrichment. This sequence was found in an adult with COVID-19.

The CDR3 sequence is CASSLGQGHTDTQYF. The CDR3 DNA reads as TGTGCCAGCAGCTTAGGACAGGGCCACACAGATACGCAGTATTTT. The chain has TRBV11-3 and TRBJ2-3; 7 nucleotides match TRBD1. From germline, CDR1 is SGHNT and CDR2 YENEEA. With V trimmed by 1 base and J by 2 bases, 3 bases remained unmatched. The CDR3 spans 15 residues.